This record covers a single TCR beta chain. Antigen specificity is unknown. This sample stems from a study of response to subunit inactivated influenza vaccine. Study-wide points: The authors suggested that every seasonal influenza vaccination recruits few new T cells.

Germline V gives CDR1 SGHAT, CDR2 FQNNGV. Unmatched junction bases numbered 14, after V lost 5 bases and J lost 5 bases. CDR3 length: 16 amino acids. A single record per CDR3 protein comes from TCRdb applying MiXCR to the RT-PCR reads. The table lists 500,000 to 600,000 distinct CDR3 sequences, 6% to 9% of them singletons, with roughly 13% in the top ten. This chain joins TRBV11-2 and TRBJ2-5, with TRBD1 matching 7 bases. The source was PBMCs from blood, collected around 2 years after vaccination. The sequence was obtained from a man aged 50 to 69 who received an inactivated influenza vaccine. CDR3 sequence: CASSPRRTGVWETQYF. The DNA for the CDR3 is TGTGCCAGCAGCCCCAGACGTACAGGGGTTTGGGAGACCCAGTACTTC.